The 15 T cell receptor beta chains reported below all come from one sample, sequenced in a study of technical replicates of blood from a few donors. Clones were read by immunoSEQ multiplex PCR, and TCRdb kept only the in-frame ones, dropping some. The sample has about 70,000 clones, around 88% seen once. Source material: PBMCs. The receptors were sampled from a human donor in good health. Some clones in this sample may be carry-over from other donors' samples.

This chain joins TRBV7-2 and TRBJ2-2, with a tentative D call TRBD2 (7 bases). V was cut by 3 bases and J by 1 base, with 12 bases left in between. This CDR3 comprises 16 residues. The germline CDR1 and CDR2 sequences are SGHTA and FQGNSA. The CDR3 bases are TGTGCCAGCAGCTTGGGGGGGGCCCTGAACACCGGGGAGCTGTTTTTT. Translated: CASSLGGALNTGELFF.

In the case of this clone: One end of the junction fails to match germline, which may point to a read error. The chain carries TRBV4-2 and TRBJ2-7, with TRBD2 matching over 7 bases. This CDR3 region has 15 residues. Germline values: CDR1 LGHNA, CDR2 YNFKEQ. CDR3 amino acids: CASSQDSRGSYEQYF. The CDR3 nucleotides are TGTGCCAGCAGCCAAGATAGTCGCGGGAGCTACGAGCAGTACTTT.

The V and J genes are TRBV5-1 and TRBJ2-3; 9 bases are shared with TRBD2. The CDR3 has 16 residues. Looked up from germline, CDR1 is SGHRS and CDR2 is YFSETQ. Trimming took 0 bases from V and 2 from J; bases not matched to a gene: 4. Here the CDR3 reads CASSLELAGPTDTQYF. CDR3 nucleotides: TGCGCCAGCAGCTTGGAACTAGCGGGCCCCACAGATACGCAGTATTTT.

The sample holds a few counts of this clone. The genes are TRBV13 and TRBJ1-1; the match to TRBD1 covers 7 bases. Germline CDR1 and CDR2: PRHDT and FYEKMQ (reference sequence). Losses at the gene ends were 5 bases for V and 5 bases for J; bases not matched to a gene: 2. This CDR3 has 12 residues. The CDR3 loop reads CASSPTGTEAFF. CDR3 bases: TGTGCCAGCAGCCCGACAGGGACTGAAGCTTTCTTT.

The chain combines TRBV7-2 with TRBJ2-7, with 9 positions matching TRBD2. J lost 5 bases, V lost 5 bases, and 13 bases had no gene match. This CDR3 contains 16 residues. The germline CDR1 and CDR2 sequences are SGHTA and FQGNSA. In DNA, the CDR3 is TGTGCCAGCAGCCAAGCGGGGGGCCGCGGTAGAAACGAGCAGTACTTC. It codes for CASSQAGGRGRNEQYF.

CDR3 bases: TGTGCCAGCAGCTTGACACAAACCTACGAGCAGTACTTC. Translating gives CASSLTQTYEQYF. The chain recombines TRBV5-6 with TRBJ2-7; no clear D gene. The ends were cut back, 1 base at V and 2 bases at J, with 7 bases in the middle. Germline V gives CDR1 SGHDT, CDR2 YYEEEE. The CDR3 runs 13 residues.

This sequence joins TRBV10-3 and TRBJ2-5; D possibly corresponds to TRBD1 (5 bases). V lost 4 bases and J 2 bases, leaving 8 bases between the germline ends. The CDR3 spans 13 residues. The germline gives CDR1 ENHRY, CDR2 SYGVKD. The DNA for the CDR3 is TGTGCCATCAGTGGGACACCACAAGAGACCCAGTACTTC. It specifies CAISGTPQETQYF.

This clone was detected a few times. The rearrangement joins TRBV14 to TRBJ2-3; D gene unclear. Trimming pared 1 base from V and 3 bases from J, leaving 8 bases between. Per the germline V gene, CDR1 is SGHDN and CDR2 is FVKESK. This CDR3 spans 14 amino acids. The CDR3 nucleotides read TGTGCCAGCAGCCAAGTGAGACAAACAGATACGCAGTATTTT. It yields the protein CASSQVRQTDTQYF.

J is TRBJ1-6 and V is TRBV6-6, with 9 bases that match TRBD1. Germline trimming cut 4 bases from V and 2 bases from J; bases unmatched to any gene: 0. The CDR3 contains 15 residues. Germline assignment: CDR1 MNHNY and CDR2 SVGAGI (reference sequence). The DNA for the CDR3 is TGTGCCAGCAGTTGGGACAGGGCCTATAATTCACCCCTCCACTTT. Its translation is CASSWDRAYNSPLHF.

The gene calls are TRBV27 and TRBJ2-4; 8 bases match TRBD2. J gave up 3 bases and V 2 bases, and 3 bases lay outside the gene matches. The CDR3 loop spans 15 amino acids. Germline-derived CDR1 and CDR2 are MNHEY and SMNVEV (reference sequence). CDR3 in DNA: TGTGCCAGCAGTTTAGCCGGGACTAGCAAAAACATTCAGTACTTC. This gives the protein CASSLAGTSKNIQYF.

This clone was picked up a small number of times. The chain has TRBV7-8 and TRBJ2-1, with 15 bases aligning to TRBD2. CDR3 length: 19 amino acids. V trimming: 7 bases; J trimming: 6 bases; junction bases outside the gene matches: 16. Germline V lookup: CDR1 SGHVS, CDR2 FQNEAQ. CDR3 loop: CASTIAGTSGGPRANEQFF. The CDR3 DNA sequence: TGTGCCAGCACCATAGCCGGGACTAGCGGGGGGCCCAGAGCCAATGAGCAGTTCTTC.

V is TRBV19 and J is TRBJ2-7; 7 bases align to TRBD2. Germline trimming cut 6 bases from V and 6 bases from J; bases unmatched to any gene: 8. Germline-derived CDR1 and CDR2 are LNHDA and SQIVND (reference sequence). The CDR3 is 13 amino acids. The CDR3 DNA reads TGTGCCAGTAGCGTTTCCCCGGGGGGCGAGCAGTACTTC. This sequence encodes CASSVSPGGEQYF.

J is TRBJ2-2 and V is TRBV7-3, with 11 bases fitting TRBD2. The CDR3 runs 15 residues. Germline values: CDR1 SGHTA, CDR2 FQGTGA. V lost 5 bases and J lost 4; bases outside the gene matches: 3. The CDR3 sequence is CASSPLAGVTGELFF. Written as DNA, the CDR3 is TGTGCCAGCAGCCCACTAGCGGGAGTCACCGGGGAGCTGTTTTTT.

V usage is TRBV27 and J usage is TRBJ1-2, with D perhaps matching TRBD1 (5 bases). This CDR3 has 14 residues. Germline values: CDR1 MNHEY, CDR2 SMNVEV (reference sequence). The V gene lost 5 bases and the J gene lost 4 bases, with 14 bases spanning the gap. The CDR3 DNA reads as TGTGCCAGCAGTCCGGTAGCAGGGCCCTATGGCTACACCTTC. This translates into CASSPVAGPYGYTF.

The chain has TRBV4-3 and TRBJ1-1; a weak D match, TRBD1 (5 bases). Trimming left V 1 base short and J 3 bases short, with 15 bases between. The CDR3 consists of 16 residues. Germline V gene data show CDR1 as LGHNA and CDR2 as YSLEER. The CDR3 sequence: CASSQGLGLGHTEAFF. CDR3 in DNA: TGCGCCAGCAGCCAAGGGTTGGGACTAGGGCACACTGAAGCTTTCTTT.